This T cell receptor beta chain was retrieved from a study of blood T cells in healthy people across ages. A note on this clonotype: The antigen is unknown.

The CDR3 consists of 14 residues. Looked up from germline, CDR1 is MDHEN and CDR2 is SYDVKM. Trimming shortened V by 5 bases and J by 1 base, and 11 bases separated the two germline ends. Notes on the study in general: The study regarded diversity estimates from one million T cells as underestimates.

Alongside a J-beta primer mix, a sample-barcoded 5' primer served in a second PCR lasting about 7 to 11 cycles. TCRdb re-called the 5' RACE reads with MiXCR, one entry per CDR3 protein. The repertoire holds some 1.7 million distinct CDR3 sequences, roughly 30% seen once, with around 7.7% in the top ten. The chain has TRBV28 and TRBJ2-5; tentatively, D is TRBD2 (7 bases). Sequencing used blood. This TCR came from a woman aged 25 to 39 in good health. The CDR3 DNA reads TGTGCCAGCAGTCACGGGGGGCCCCAAGAGACCCAGTACTTC. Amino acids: CASSHGGPQETQYF.